This T cell receptor (beta chain) was sequenced in a study of T cell changes during pregnancy in multiple sclerosis. The CDR3 consists of 11 residues. Germline V gene data show CDR1 as PRHDT and CDR2 as FYEKMQ (reference sequence). V lost 3 bases to trimming and J lost 11 bases, with 8 bases between them. Sequencing was performed with immunoSEQ multiplex PCR; in TCRdb, only in-frame clones are kept and a portion is missing. This repertoire shows about 40,000 clones, 92% found once; its top ten account for 10% to 15%. This specimen consisted of CD8+ T cells from peripheral blood mononuclear cells, obtained in the first trimester of pregnancy. The receptor comes from a female donor with multiple sclerosis, enrolled in a pregnancy study. The chain recombines TRBV13 with TRBJ1-5; D remains ambiguous. The CDR3 loop reads CASSLEVSQHF. In nucleotides, the CDR3 is TGTGCCAGCAGCTTGGAGGTGTCCCAGCATTTT. Looking up the rest from reference TRBV13 and TRBJ1-5 gives the full variable domain: AAGVIQSPRHLIKEKRETATLKCYPIPRHDTVYWYQQGPGQDPQFLISFYEKMQSDKGSIPDRFSAQQFSDYHSELNMSSLELGDSALYFCASSLEVSQHFGDGTRLSIL.